These 26 T cell receptor beta chains originate from one sample sequenced in a study of blood T cell repertoires in COVID-19. Here immunoSEQ multiplex PCR was the method, and the copy in TCRdb shows in-frame clones only, minus some. The data hold about 310,000 clones, with over 75% observed a single time. The sequenced sample was peripheral blood. Every receptor here comes from a man aged 50 or older with active or convalescent COVID-19.

Only one count was recorded for this clone. The J gene is TRBJ2-7, the V gene TRBV10-1, with D maybe TRBD2 (5 bases). The CDR3 runs 15 residues. In germline, CDR1 is WNHNN, CDR2 SYGVQD (reference sequence). Trimming took off 0 bases at V and 6 bases at J, with 15 bases between the two ends. The CDR3 DNA reads TGCGCCAGCAGTGAGTCAAGGGCCGGAGGTACCGAGCAGTACTTC. Translating gives CASSESRAGGTEQYF.

This clone has only a few counts. The J gene is TRBJ1-2, the V gene TRBV9, with TRBD1 matching 7 bases. Unmatched junction bases numbered 4, after V lost 0 bases and J lost 2 bases. The CDR3 has 15 residues. CDR1 and CDR2 (germline): SGDLS, YYNGEE. CDR3 nucleotides: TGTGCCAGCAGCGTAGATGGGGGACAGAACTATGGCTACACCTTC. Amino acids: CASSVDGGQNYGYTF.

The chain combines TRBV7-2 with TRBJ2-7, with 9 bases lining up with TRBD2. V lost 5 bases to trimming and J lost 11 bases; unmatched junction nucleotides: 7. Germline loops: CDR1 SGHTA, CDR2 FQGNSA. The CDR3 has 12 amino acids. CDR3 nucleotide sequence: TGTGCCAGCAGCCCGGGGACTAGCTTGGAGTACTTC. Translating it yields CASSPGTSLEYF. Together with reference TRBV7-2 and TRBJ2-7, the CDR3 gives the full variable domain: GAGVSQSPSNKVTEKGKDVELRCDPISGHTALYWYRQSLGQGLEFLIYFQGNSAPDKSGLPSDRFSAERTGGSVSTLTIQRTQQEDSAVYLCASSPGTSLEYFGPGTRLTVT.

This clone was detected only a few times. The chain recombines TRBV7-2 with TRBJ1-4, with D possibly matching TRBD1 (6 bases). The germline V gene encodes CDR1 SGHTA and CDR2 FQGNSA. The CDR3 loop spans 14 amino acids. Trimming took 3 bases from V and 7 from J, leaving 12 bases between them. CDR3 nucleotides: TGTGCCAGCAGCTTCGCGGGGGCCGGTGAAAAACTGTTTTTT. Translated, it gives CASSFAGAGEKLFF.

The genes are TRBV7-9 and TRBJ2-3; D ambiguous. CDR3 length: 14 amino acids. CDR1 and CDR2 (germline): SEHNR, FQNEAQ (reference sequence). The ends were cut back, 1 base at V and 2 bases at J, with 7 bases in the middle. CDR3 DNA sequence: TGTGCCAGCAGCTTAGGACTCCACACAGATACGCAGTATTTT. Protein: CASSLGLHTDTQYF.

Note on this clone: At one of its ends the junction is not consistent with the germline gene, which may arise from a read error. The J gene is TRBJ2-7, the V gene TRBV5-5; 14 positions agree with TRBD2. The CDR3 totals 17 residues. CDR1 and CDR2 from the germline V gene are SGHKS and YYEKEE (reference sequence). The CDR3 nucleotides are TGTGCCAGCAGTTTGGGGACTAGCGGGGGCAGCTCCTACGAGCAGTACTTC. It codes for CASSLGTSGGSSYEQYF.

CDR3 coding DNA: TGCAGCGGGGGAAAGCGGGGTTCCACAGATACGCAGTATTTT. Its translation: CSGGKRGSTDTQYF. This rearrangement joins TRBV29-1 to TRBJ2-3; 7 nucleotides agree with TRBD2. The V gene's germline CDR1 is SQVTM and CDR2 ANQGSEA. This CDR3 is 14 amino acids long. Trimming at V came to 7 bases and at J to 2 bases, leaving 9 bases not matched to a gene.

This chain joins TRBV18 and TRBJ1-1; TRBD1 might be the D (5 bases). The length of the CDR3 is 16 residues. Germline loops: CDR1 KGHSH, CDR2 LQKENI. V lost 5 bases to trimming and J lost 4 bases, with 20 bases between them. The CDR3 sequence: CASSSGTLARGTEAFF. The CDR3 nucleotides are TGTGCCAGCTCATCCGGGACTCTCGCGCGTGGCACTGAAGCTTTCTTT.

V is TRBV6-4 and J is TRBJ2-1, with 10 bases aligning to TRBD1. Germline V lookup: CDR1 MRHNA, CDR2 SNTAGT. The CDR3 has 15 residues. With 5 bases clipped from V and 7 bases from J, the junction kept 8 bases outside the gene matches. CDR3 amino acids: CASSQPGQGLNEQFF. The CDR3 nucleotides are TGTGCCAGCAGTCAACCGGGACAGGGGTTGAATGAGCAGTTCTTC.

The genes are TRBV3-1 (or the pseudogene TRBV3-2) and TRBJ1-6; no clear D. There are 15 residues in the CDR3. Trimming cost V 2 bases and J 2 bases, with 7 bases left between them. The V gene's germline CDR1 is LGHDT and CDR2 YNNKEL (reference sequence). The chain's CDR3 is CASSQITAYNSPLHF. As DNA, the CDR3 is TGTGCCAGCAGCCAAATTACAGCCTATAATTCACCCCTCCACTTT.

This chain connects TRBV18 to TRBJ1-1; TRBD1 matches 11 bases. This CDR3 spans 18 amino acids. J lost 3 bases, V lost 3 bases, and 12 bases had no gene match. The V gene's germline CDR1 is KGHSH and CDR2 LQKENI. CDR3 loop: CASSPPVDRGRWDTEAFF. Written as DNA, the CDR3 is TGTGCCAGCTCACCCCCGGTGGACAGGGGGCGGTGGGACACTGAAGCTTTCTTT.

The chain couples TRBV5-6 to TRBJ1-3; D gene uncertain. CDR3 length: 16 residues. CDR1 SGHDT and CDR2 YYEEEE come from the germline V gene. Trimming pared 4 bases from V and 3 bases from J, leaving 17 bases between. The chain's CDR3 is CASSLIAAGIGNTIYF. As DNA, the CDR3 is TGTGCCAGCAGCCTAATAGCGGCTGGGATTGGAAACACCATATATTTT.

This clone has just a few counts. The chain combines TRBV4-1 with TRBJ2-7; 11 bases line up with TRBD2. Looked up from germline, CDR1 is MGHRA and CDR2 is YSYEKL. Trimming took 3 bases from V and 6 from J; bases not matched to a gene: 7. The CDR3 is 15 residues long. CDR3 coding DNA: TGCGCCAGCAGCCACGTTGGACTAGCGGGCGCCGAGCAGTACTTC. Protein: CASSHVGLAGAEQYF.

The chain uses TRBV7-3 and TRBJ2-5; TRBD1 is a possible D gene (6 bases). Germline V gene data show CDR1 as SGHTA and CDR2 as FQGTGA. The CDR3 extends over 13 amino acids. V gave up 2 bases and J gave up 10 bases, with 14 bases separating them. The CDR3 here is CASSLFSQGDQYF. The DNA for the CDR3 is TGTGCCAGCAGCTTATTTTCACAGGGCGACCAGTACTTC.

J is TRBJ2-7 and V is TRBV2; 10 bases match TRBD2. Trimming took 6 bases from V and 4 from J; bases not matched to a gene: 6. There are 14 residues in the CDR3. CDR1 is SNHLY, CDR2 FYNNEI, per germline. This CDR3 is CASREGLAKYEQYF. The CDR3 coding sequence is TGTGCCAGCAGGGAGGGACTAGCGAAATACGAGCAGTACTTC.

This chain's CDR3 is CASSPGLGRTGDTQYF. The CDR3 bases are TGTGCCAGCAGCCCGGGACTAGGTCGCACCGGGGATACGCAGTATTTT. V and J are TRBV7-9 and TRBJ2-3; TRBD2 matches at 8 bases. V dropped 5 bases and J dropped 6; count of bases not matched to a gene: 13. The CDR3 length is 16 residues. Germline V gene sequence: CDR1 SEHNR, CDR2 FQNEAQ (reference sequence). Full variable domain (outside the CDR3, taken from reference TRBV7-9 and TRBJ2-3): DTGVSQNPRHKITKRGQNVTFRCDPISEHNRLYWYRQTLGQGPEFLTYFQNEAQLEKSRLLSDRFSAERPKGSFSTLEIQRTEQGDSAMYLCASSPGLGRTGDTQYFGPGTRLTVL.

The chain joins TRBV28 to TRBJ1-5; D is undetermined. Germline V lookup: CDR1 MDHEN, CDR2 SYDVKM. The CDR3 sequence is 13 residues long. Trimming stripped 6 bases from V and 2 bases from J, with 8 bases between. The CDR3, as DNA: TGTGCCAGCAGCCCCCATGGCAATCAGCCCCAGCATTTT. Translating it yields CASSPHGNQPQHF.

The chain carries TRBV9 and TRBJ1-5; D may be TRBD1 (5 bases). The CDR3 totals 15 residues. V was cut by 3 bases and J by 5 bases, with 15 bases left in between. CDR1 and CDR2 from the germline V gene are SGDLS and YYNGEE. For the CDR3, the DNA is TGTGCCAGCAGCGCCCACTCGGGGGGGGATCAGCCCCAGCATTTT. Translating gives CASSAHSGGDQPQHF.

The chain links TRBV7-2 to TRBJ2-3; D call uncertain. Per germline, CDR1 SGHTA and CDR2 FQGNSA. CDR3 length: 12 residues. V was pared by 2 bases and J by 5 bases, with 5 bases between. Here the CDR3 reads CASSLFKDTQYF. As DNA, the CDR3 is TGTGCCAGCAGCTTATTTAAAGATACGCAGTATTTT.

The chain couples TRBV25-1 to TRBJ1-1, with 7 bases that match TRBD1. V dropped 3 bases and J dropped 1; count of bases not matched to a gene: 8. The germline V gene encodes CDR1 MGHDK and CDR2 SYGVNS. The CDR3 is 16 residues long. CDR3 loop: CASSEISGGWNTEAFF. CDR3 nucleotide sequence: TGTGCCAGCAGTGAGATATCAGGGGGGTGGAACACTGAAGCTTTCTTT.

V is TRBV28 and J is TRBJ1-2, with D perhaps matching TRBD1 (6 bases). CDR3 size: 16 residues. Germline-derived CDR1 and CDR2 are MDHEN and SYDVKM. Trimming took 5 bases from V and 2 from J, leaving 18 bases between them. CDR3 in amino acids: CASSPIVYRENYGYTF. The CDR3 DNA reads as TGTGCCAGCAGTCCAATTGTCTACAGGGAGAACTATGGCTACACCTTC.

The rearrangement links TRBV28 to TRBJ1-5, with 7 bases that match TRBD1. V was pared by 4 bases and J by 6 bases, with 9 bases of the junction left unmatched. The CDR3 length is 15 residues. Germline lookup yields CDR1 MDHEN and CDR2 SYDVKM. The CDR3 nucleotides are TGTGCCAGCAGTTCACTGGGACAGCGCGTTCAGCCCCAGCATTTT. This encodes CASSSLGQRVQPQHF.

V is TRBV13 and J is TRBJ1-2; 7 bases align to TRBD1. Trimming cost V 6 bases and J 7 bases; bases outside gene matches: 11. The CDR3 contains 14 residues. CDR1 is PRHDT and CDR2 is FYEKMQ in the germline V gene (reference sequence). The CDR3 bases are TGTGCCAGCAGAGTATCGGGACAGAGCCTTGGCTACACCTTC. This translates into CASRVSGQSLGYTF.

The chain employs TRBV18 and TRBJ1-5, with no clear D. Germline V lookup: CDR1 KGHSH, CDR2 LQKENI. V was pared by 4 bases and J by 7 bases, with 14 bases between. The CDR3 is made up of 14 amino acids. The CDR3 reads CASSQGGRWQPQHF. The CDR3 bases are TGTGCCAGCTCACAGGGAGGGAGGTGGCAGCCCCAGCATTTT.

The gene calls are TRBV6-6 and TRBJ1-5; unclear D gene. Looked up from germline, CDR1 is MNHNY and CDR2 is SVGAGI (reference sequence). V lost 6 bases to trimming and J lost 3 bases, with 15 bases between them. The CDR3 runs to 15 residues. CDR3 residues: CASSLPVDYNQPQHF. In DNA, the CDR3 is TGTGCCAGCAGCCTCCCCGTAGACTACAATCAGCCCCAGCATTTT.

The chain couples TRBV5-5 to TRBJ2-1; D is uncertain. CDR3 size: 14 residues. Germline V gives CDR1 SGHKS, CDR2 YYEKEE (reference sequence). V was shortened by 0 bases and J by 0 bases, with 4 bases between the two germline ends. CDR3 loop: CASSLDSSYNEQFF. DNA for the CDR3: TGTGCCAGCAGCTTGGACAGCTCCTACAATGAGCAGTTCTTC.